The 2 T cell receptor beta chains below were found in one sample sequenced in a study of cytotoxic CD8 clonotypes in ibrutinib-treated CLL. Measured with immunoSEQ multiplex PCR; TCRdb has only the in-frame clones, and not every one. Of about 72,000 clones listed, 75% to 85% were seen once; the top ten hold more than 7.5%. The sequencing used PBMCs, collected at disease progression, from a patient treated with ibrutinib. These receptors came from a human donor with chronic lymphocytic leukemia.

CDR3: CASSGGQGPYEQYF. The CDR3 coding sequence is TGTGCCAGCAGCGGCGGACAGGGCCCCTACGAGCAGTACTTC. The chain employs TRBV11-2 and TRBJ2-7, with 8 bases fitting TRBD1. The ends lost 5 bases at V and 2 bases at J; junction bases unmatched: 5. The CDR3 extends over 14 amino acids. Germline V gene lookup returns CDR1 SGHAT and CDR2 FQNNGV. Using reference TRBV11-2 and TRBJ2-7 for the parts outside the CDR3, the full variable domain is EAGVAQSPRYKIIEKRQSVAFWCNPISGHATLYWYQQILGQGPKLLIQFQNNGVVDDSQLPKDRFSAERLKGVDSTLKIQPAKLEDSAVYLCASSGGQGPYEQYFGPGTRLTVT.

This rearrangement joins TRBV6-5 to TRBJ2-7, with D tentatively TRBD1 (5 bases). V dropped 0 bases and J dropped 2 bases, with 11 bases sitting between them. The germline gives CDR1 MNHEY, CDR2 SVGAGI. There are 15 residues in the CDR3. CDR3 nucleotides: TGTGCCAGCAGTTACTCGTACAGGAGTCCCTACGAGCAGTACTTC. It codes for CASSYSYRSPYEQYF.